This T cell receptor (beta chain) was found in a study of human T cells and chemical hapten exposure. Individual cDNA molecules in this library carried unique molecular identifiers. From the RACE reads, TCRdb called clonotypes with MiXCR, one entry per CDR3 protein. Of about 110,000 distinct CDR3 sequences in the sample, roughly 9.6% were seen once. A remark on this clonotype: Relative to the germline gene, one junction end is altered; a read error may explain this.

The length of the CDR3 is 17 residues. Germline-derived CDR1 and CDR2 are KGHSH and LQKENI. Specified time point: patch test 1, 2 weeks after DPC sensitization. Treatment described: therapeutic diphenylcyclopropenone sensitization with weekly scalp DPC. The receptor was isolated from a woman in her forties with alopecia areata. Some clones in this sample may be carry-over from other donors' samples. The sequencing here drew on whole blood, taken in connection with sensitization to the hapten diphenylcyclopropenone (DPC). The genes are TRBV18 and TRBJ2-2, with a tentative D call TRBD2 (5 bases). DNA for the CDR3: TGTGTCAGCTCACCACCAGGCCTAGCAGCAAACACCGGGGAGCTGTTTTTT. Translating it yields CVSSPPGLAANTGELFF. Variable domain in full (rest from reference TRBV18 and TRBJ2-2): NAGVMQNPRHLVRRRGQEARLRCSPMKGHSHVYWYRQLPEEGLKFMVYLQKENIIDESGMPKERFSAEFPKEGPSILRIQQVVRGDSAAYFCVSSPPGLAANTGELFFGEGSRLTVL.